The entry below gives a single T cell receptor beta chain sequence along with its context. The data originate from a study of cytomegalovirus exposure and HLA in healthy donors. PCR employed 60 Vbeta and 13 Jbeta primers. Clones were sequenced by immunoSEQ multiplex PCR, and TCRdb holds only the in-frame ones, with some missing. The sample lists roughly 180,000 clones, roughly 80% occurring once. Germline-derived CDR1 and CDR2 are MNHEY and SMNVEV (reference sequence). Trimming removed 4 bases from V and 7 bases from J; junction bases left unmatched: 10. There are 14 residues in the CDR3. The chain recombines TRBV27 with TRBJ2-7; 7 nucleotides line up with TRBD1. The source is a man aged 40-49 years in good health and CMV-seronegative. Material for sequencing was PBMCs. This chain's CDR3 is CASSSQGTVREQYF. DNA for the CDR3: TGTGCCAGCAGTTCCCAGGGGACAGTTCGGGAGCAGTACTTC.